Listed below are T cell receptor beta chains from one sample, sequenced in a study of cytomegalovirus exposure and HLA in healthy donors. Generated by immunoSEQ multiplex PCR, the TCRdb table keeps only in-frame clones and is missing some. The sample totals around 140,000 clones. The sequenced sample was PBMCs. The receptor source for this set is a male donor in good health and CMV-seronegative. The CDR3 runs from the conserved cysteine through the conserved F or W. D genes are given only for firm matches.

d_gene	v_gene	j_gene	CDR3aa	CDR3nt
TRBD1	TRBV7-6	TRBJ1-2	CASSLGDGTGGDGYTF	TGTGCCAGCAGCTTAGGAGATGGGACAGGGGGCGATGGCTACACCTTC
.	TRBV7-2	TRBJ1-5	CASSSKDRNGNQPQHF	TGTGCCAGCAGCTCCAAAGACAGAAACGGCAACCAGCCCCAGCATTTT
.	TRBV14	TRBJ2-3	CASSQEREDTQYF	TGTGCCAGCAGCCAAGAGCGGGAAGATACGCAGTATTTT
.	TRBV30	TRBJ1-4	CAWSTGVNEKLFF	TGTGCCTGGAGTACGGGGGTTAATGAAAAACTGTTTTTT
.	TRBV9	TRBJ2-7	CASSVGDSAYEQYF	TGTGCCAGCAGCGTAGGAGACAGCGCCTACGAGCAGTACTTC
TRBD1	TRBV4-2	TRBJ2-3	CASKISADRGRTDTQYF	TGTGCCAGCAAAATCAGTGCAGACAGGGGGCGCACAGATACGCAGTATTTT
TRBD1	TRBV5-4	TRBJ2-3	CASRIQGASTDTQYF	TGTGCCAGCAGAATACAGGGGGCAAGCACAGATACGCAGTATTTT
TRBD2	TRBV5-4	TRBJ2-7	CASSFPSGGSEQYF	TGTGCCAGCAGCTTTCCTAGCGGGGGTAGTGAGCAGTACTTC
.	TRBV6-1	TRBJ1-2	CASSERQDYGYTF	TGTGCCAGCAGTGAAAGACAGGACTATGGCTACACCTTC
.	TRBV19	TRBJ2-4	CASKGEGGHNIQYF	TGTGCCAGTAAGGGGGAGGGGGGGCATAACATTCAGTACTTC
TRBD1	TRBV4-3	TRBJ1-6	CASSTGGSNSPLHF	TGCGCCAGCAGCACAGGGGGCAGCAATTCACCCCTCCACTTT
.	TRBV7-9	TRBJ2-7	CASSLLADYEQYF	TGTGCCAGCAGCTTGTTGGCGGACTACGAGCAGTACTTC
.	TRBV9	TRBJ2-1	CASSVGGTVSYNEQFF	TGTGCCAGCAGCGTAGGTGGGACTGTCTCCTACAATGAGCAGTTCTTC
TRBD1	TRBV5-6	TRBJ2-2	CASSAGQVWSIPGELFF	TGTGCCAGCAGCGCCGGACAGGTTTGGTCAATTCCCGGGGAGCTGTTTTTT
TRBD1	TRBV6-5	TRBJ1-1	CASSSPDRGDTEAFF	TGTGCCAGCAGCTCCCCGGACAGGGGGGACACTGAAGCTTTCTTT
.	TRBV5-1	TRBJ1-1	CASSLVSGRTEAFF	TGCGCCAGCAGCTTGGTGAGTGGGAGGACTGAAGCTTTCTTT
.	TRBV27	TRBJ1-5	CASSSSRVGNQPQHF	TGTGCCAGCAGTTCCTCCCGGGTGGGCAATCAGCCCCAGCATTTT
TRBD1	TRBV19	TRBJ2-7	CASSIRTGVTLGEQYF	TGTGCCAGTAGTATTAGGACAGGGGTTACTCTTGGCGAGCAGTACTTC
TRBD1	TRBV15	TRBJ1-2	CATSGPGQGYGYTF	TGTGCCACCAGCGGACCGGGACAGGGTTATGGCTACACCTTC
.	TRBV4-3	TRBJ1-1	CASSQDSGTEAFF	TGCGCCAGCAGCCAAGATTCAGGGACTGAAGCTTTCTTT
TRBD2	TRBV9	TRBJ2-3	CASSAGTSGSTDTQYF	TGTGCCAGCAGCGCCGGTACTAGCGGGAGCACAGATACGCAGTATTTT
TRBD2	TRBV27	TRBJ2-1	CASSFLAGGDHEQFF	TGTGCCAGCAGTTTCCTAGCGGGAGGGGATCATGAGCAGTTCTTC
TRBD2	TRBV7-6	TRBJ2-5	CASSASGTETQYF	TGTGCCAGCAGCGCAAGCGGGACCGAGACCCAGTACTTC
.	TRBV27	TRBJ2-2	CASSFSPVTITGYTGELFF	TGTGCCAGCAGTTTCTCCCCAGTAACAATCACAGGGTACACCGGGGAGCTGTTTTTT
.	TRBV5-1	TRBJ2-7	CASSLTGSGTYEQYF	TGCGCCAGCAGCTTGACAGGGAGCGGGACCTACGAGCAGTACTTC
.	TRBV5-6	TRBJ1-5	CASSSYRHTSNQPQHF	TGTGCCAGCAGCTCCTACCGACACACCAGCAATCAGCCCCAGCATTTT
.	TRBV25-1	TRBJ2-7	CASSGFKGDLYEQYF	TGTGCCAGCAGTGGGTTCAAGGGGGATTTATACGAGCAGTACTTC
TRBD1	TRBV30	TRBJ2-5	CAFLQGAGETQYF	TGTGCCTTCTTACAGGGGGCTGGCGAGACCCAGTACTTC
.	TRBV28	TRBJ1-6	CASSLDSVVRVLSPLHF	TGTGCCAGCAGTTTAGATTCGGTCGTCCGCGTTCTATCACCCCTCCACTTT
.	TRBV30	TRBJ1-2	CAWSELLHYGYTF	TGTGCCTGGAGTGAACTTCTTCACTATGGCTACACCTTC
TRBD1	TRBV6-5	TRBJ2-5	CASSYGQVWETQYF	TGTGCCAGCAGTTATGGACAGGTGTGGGAGACCCAGTACTTC
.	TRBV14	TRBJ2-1	CASSPSRSEQFF	TGTGCCAGCAGCCCGTCGAGGAGTGAGCAGTTCTTC
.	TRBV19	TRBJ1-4	CASSSGSLNEKLFF	TGTGCCAGTAGTTCGGGAAGCCTCAATGAAAAACTGTTTTTT
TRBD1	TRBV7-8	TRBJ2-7	CASRAGTAYEQYF	TGTGCCAGCAGAGCCGGGACAGCCTACGAGCAGTACTTC
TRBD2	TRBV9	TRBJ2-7	CASQSGSYDEQYF	TGTGCCAGCCAGAGCGGGAGCTACGACGAGCAGTACTTC